This entry lists 17 T cell receptor beta chains sequenced from one sample in a study of cytomegalovirus exposure and HLA in healthy donors. Primers: 60 Vbeta forward and 13 Jbeta reverse. The method was immunoSEQ multiplex PCR; TCRdb's version includes in-frame clones alone and lacks a portion of them. The sample comprises approximately 150,000 clones, more than 65% of which are singletons, and about 1.3% rests with the top ten. The sequencing sample was made of PBMCs. These receptors were collected from a man aged 25 to 45 in good health and CMV-seronegative.

This clone turned up a few times. The junction shows a germline mismatch at one end, possibly a read error. The rearrangement links TRBV5-4 to TRBJ2-7, with TRBD2 identical over 7 bases. The V gene's germline CDR1 is SGHNT and CDR2 YYREEE (reference sequence). This CDR3 spans 13 amino acids. CDR3 loop: CASRKTSSHEQYF. The CDR3 nucleotides are TGTGCCAGCAGGAAGACTAGCTCCCACGAGCAGTACTTC.

This CDR3 reads CASSPRTSGAYYEQYF. The CDR3 DNA sequence: TGTGCCAGCAGCCCACGGACTAGCGGGGCTTACTACGAGCAGTACTTC. The rearrangement uses TRBV7-9 and TRBJ2-7, with 12 nucleotides matching TRBD2. This CDR3 spans 16 amino acids. Per germline, CDR1 SEHNR and CDR2 FQNEAQ (reference sequence). The ends lost 5 bases at V and 3 bases at J; junction bases unmatched: 8.

This chain joins TRBV2 and TRBJ2-3; D perhaps matches TRBD1 (7 bases). The CDR3 is made up of 13 amino acids. The germline V and J ends were trimmed by 7 bases and 4 bases, with 12 bases remaining between them. CDR1 and CDR2 from the germline V gene are SNHLY and FYNNEI. CDR3 amino acids: CASKDREADTQYF. The CDR3 nucleotides are TGTGCCAGCAAAGACAGGGAGGCAGATACGCAGTATTTT. Full variable domain (remainder filled in from reference TRBV2 and TRBJ2-3): EPEVTQTPSHQVTQMGQEVILRCVPISNHLYFYWYRQILGQKVEFLVSFYNNEISEKSEIFDDQFSVERPDGSNFTLKIRSTKLEDSAMYFCASKDREADTQYFGPGTRLTVL.

About this clone itself: Other DNA sequences within the sample encode an identical CDR3. The chain joins TRBV4-1 to TRBJ2-7; no reliable D call. Looked up from germline, CDR1 is MGHRA and CDR2 is YSYEKL. With 1 base removed from V and 3 bases from J, the gap between germline ends came to 7 bases. The CDR3 runs to 13 residues. CDR3 in amino acids: CASSQGTGYEQYF. CDR3 nucleotide sequence: TGCGCCAGCAGCCAAGGCACCGGCTACGAGCAGTACTTC.

The chain joins TRBV29-1 to TRBJ2-5; TRBD1 aligns across 8 bases. The CDR3 is 15 amino acids. Looked up from germline, CDR1 is SQVTM and CDR2 is ANQGSEA. V shed 2 bases, J shed 4 bases, and the junction held 9 bases outside the gene matches. DNA of the CDR3: TGCAGCGTTGAAAAGGCAGGGGGCATAGCAGAGACCCAGTACTTC. This translates into CSVEKAGGIAETQYF.

This chain joins TRBV27 and TRBJ2-1; 11 nucleotides line up with TRBD1. Germline V gene sequence: CDR1 MNHEY, CDR2 SMNVEV (reference sequence). The CDR3 covers 15 residues. The J segment lost 6 bases and the V segment lost 4 bases, leaving 5 bases of the junction unmatched. CDR3 protein: CASSWDRGYRNEQFF. CDR3 bases: TGTGCCAGCAGTTGGGACAGGGGGTATCGCAATGAGCAGTTCTTC.

V is TRBV4-1 and J is TRBJ2-2; D gene unclear. The CDR3 runs to 13 residues. V lost 4 bases, J lost 7 bases, and 10 bases lay in between. Germline V gives CDR1 MGHRA, CDR2 YSYEKL. CDR3: CASSPEPGGELFF. CDR3 nucleotide sequence: TGCGCCAGCAGCCCCGAGCCCGGCGGGGAGCTGTTTTTT.

V is TRBV7-2 and J is TRBJ2-3; 16 bases fit TRBD2. The CDR3 has 17 residues. After removal of 5 bases from V and 6 bases from J, the junction contained 8 bases not matched to a gene. Germline V lookup: CDR1 SGHTA, CDR2 FQGNSA. The CDR3, as DNA: TGTGCCAGCAGCGGGACTAGCGGGAGGGCCATTAGGGATACGCAGTATTTT. Protein: CASSGTSGRAIRDTQYF.

The chain employs TRBV10-3 and TRBJ2-7; possibly TRBD1 for D (6 bases). The CDR3 is made up of 14 amino acids. V gave up 3 bases and J gave up 4 bases, with 13 bases separating them. Germline V gene lookup returns CDR1 ENHRY and CDR2 SYGVKD. CDR3: CAISDRDKTYEQYF. DNA of the CDR3: TGTGCCATCAGTGATAGGGACAAGACATACGAGCAGTACTTC.

The gene calls are TRBV7-9 and TRBJ2-5, with 8 bases aligning to TRBD1. V shed 1 base and J 7 bases; nucleotides not matched to a gene: 11. This CDR3 comprises 16 residues. Germline CDR1 and CDR2: SEHNR and FQNEAQ (reference sequence). The CDR3 reads CASSLGSYGTGRTQYF. CDR3 in DNA: TGTGCCAGCAGCTTAGGAAGCTACGGGACAGGTCGGACCCAGTACTTC.

This clone was recorded once. The V gene is TRBV27, the J gene TRBJ2-7; a possible D gene is TRBD1 (5 bases). V lost 4 bases and J 4 bases, leaving 23 bases between the germline ends. Germline assignment: CDR1 MNHEY and CDR2 SMNVEV (reference sequence). The CDR3 is 17 amino acids. The DNA of the CDR3 is TGTGCCAGCAGTTCCAACTTGGACACGTTTACTTTGTACGAGCAGTACTTC. Amino acid sequence: CASSSNLDTFTLYEQYF.

This rearrangement joins TRBV15 to TRBJ2-7; 7 nucleotides match TRBD1. Trimming took 0 bases from V and 2 from J; bases not matched to a gene: 4. Germline V gives CDR1 LNHNV, CDR2 YYDKDF (reference sequence). The CDR3 length is 15 residues. CDR3 sequence (DNA): TGTGCCACCAGCAGAGAAAGGGACAGAACCTACGAGCAGTACTTC. It codes for CATSRERDRTYEQYF.

The CDR3: CSAAGGAGQPQHF. CDR3 coding DNA: TGCAGCGCCGCAGGGGGTGCGGGCCAGCCCCAGCATTTT. The V and J genes are TRBV29-1 and TRBJ1-5; 7 bases line up with TRBD1. Germline V gene sequence: CDR1 SQVTM, CDR2 ANQGSEA. The CDR3 extends over 13 amino acids. The V and J ends lost 7 bases and 7 bases, in that order; junction bases with no gene match: 10.

V and J are TRBV10-3 and TRBJ1-4; weak D call: TRBD1 (6 bases). Germline loops: CDR1 ENHRY, CDR2 SYGVKD. This CDR3 contains 16 residues. The V end lost 2 bases, the J end lost 7 bases, and 17 bases lay between the germline ends. The CDR3 DNA reads as TGTGCCATCAGTGAGCCAAAGGTACAGGGTGGTGAAAAACTGTTTTTT. This translates into CAISEPKVQGGEKLFF.

The genes are TRBV11-3 and TRBJ2-3, with 15 nucleotides matching TRBD2. V was pared by 5 bases and J by 3 bases, with 3 bases of the junction left unmatched. Germline values: CDR1 SGHNT, CDR2 YENEEA. The length of the CDR3 is 16 residues. CDR3: CASSAGLAGGTDTQYF. The DNA of the CDR3 is TGTGCCAGCAGCGCAGGACTAGCGGGAGGGACAGATACGCAGTATTTT.

V gene TRBV6-1 combines with J gene TRBJ2-2; weak D call: TRBD1 (5 bases). The CDR3 is 13 amino acids. The germline CDR1 and CDR2 sequences are MNHNS and SASEGT. V lost 5 bases and J lost 9, with 13 bases in between. The CDR3 coding sequence is TGTGCCAGCAGTTTGACAGTCCGAAGGGAGCTGTTTTTT. Its protein product is CASSLTVRRELFF.

The V call is TRBV19, the J call TRBJ2-7; D ambiguous. The CDR3 covers 14 residues. The germline V gene encodes CDR1 LNHDA and CDR2 SQIVND (reference sequence). Trimming left V 4 bases short and J 2 bases short, with 12 bases between. CDR3 residues: CASSKVGSPYEQYF. The CDR3 nucleotides read TGTGCCAGTAGTAAAGTGGGTAGCCCCTACGAGCAGTACTTC. The full variable domain, its missing parts supplied by reference TRBV19 and TRBJ2-7, is DGGITQSPKYLFRKEGQNVTLSCEQNLNHDAMYWYRQDPGQGLRLIYYSQIVNDFQKGDIAEGYSVSREKKESFPLTVTSAQKNPTAFYLCASSKVGSPYEQYFGPGTRLTVT.